Presented here are 10 T cell receptor beta chains from one specimen sequenced in a study of radiotherapy plus CTLA-4 blockade in lung cancer. Clones were read by immunoSEQ multiplex PCR, and TCRdb kept only the in-frame ones, dropping some. The table has 100,000 to 150,000 clones, 85% to 90% seen once. Source: peripheral blood, taken from a patient treated with radiotherapy plus ipilimumab. The receptor set was obtained from a human donor with non-small cell lung cancer that progressed on radiotherapy plus ipilimumab.

The V and J genes are TRBV11-2 and TRBJ1-1; D ambiguous. Trimming removed 5 bases at V and 5 bases at J, with 6 bases between. Germline V CDR1 and CDR2: SGHAT, FQNNGV. CDR3 length equals 11 residues. The CDR3 sequence is CASSALTEAFF. Here the CDR3 DNA reads TGTGCCAGCAGCGCATTGACTGAAGCTTTCTTT.

V and J are TRBV7-2 and TRBJ2-6, with D possibly being TRBD1 or TRBD2 (5 bases each). This CDR3 is 16 amino acids long. CDR1 is SGHTA and CDR2 is FQGNSA in the germline V gene. The V gene lost 3 bases and the J gene lost 2 bases, with 11 bases spanning the gap. The CDR3 DNA reads TGTGCCAGCAGCTTCTTTCTGGGGGCTGGGGCCAACGTCCTGACTTTC. It codes for CASSFFLGAGANVLTF.

The chain couples TRBV5-1 to TRBJ2-3; 9 positions agree with TRBD2. Trimming removed 1 base from V and 0 bases from J; junction bases left unmatched: 0. CDR1 SGHRS and CDR2 YFSETQ come from the germline V gene. The CDR3 spans 15 residues. CDR3: CASSLLAGSTDTQYF. DNA for the CDR3: TGCGCCAGCAGCTTGCTAGCGGGAAGCACAGATACGCAGTATTTT.

This sequence joins TRBV6-6 and TRBJ2-2; 9 nucleotides line up with TRBD1. From germline, CDR1 is MNHNY and CDR2 SVGAGI (reference sequence). Unmatched junction bases numbered 12, after V lost 7 bases and J lost 9 bases. The CDR3 has 15 residues. For the CDR3, the DNA is TGTGCCAGCATTTCCCGGGACAGGGAGGGTAGGGAGCTGTTTTTT. As protein: CASISRDREGRELFF.

This rearrangement joins TRBV5-4 to TRBJ1-1, with no clear D. Trimming removed 0 bases from V and 4 bases from J, with 16 bases in between. The CDR3 covers 16 residues. Germline V gene data show CDR1 as SGHNT and CDR2 as YYREEE (reference sequence). The CDR3 region is CASSLDRAIGITEAFF. CDR3 DNA: TGTGCCAGCAGCTTGGATCGAGCTATAGGAATCACTGAAGCTTTCTTT.

Here the CDR3 reads CASRDTPYFAYEQYF. CDR3 nucleotide sequence: TGTGCCAGCAGGGACACTCCATACTTCGCCTACGAGCAGTACTTC. This chain connects TRBV6-1 to TRBJ2-7, with D perhaps TRBD1 (5 bases). Germline lookup yields CDR1 MNHNS and CDR2 SASEGT. This CDR3 comprises 15 residues. V dropped 6 bases and J dropped 2 bases, with 17 bases sitting between them.

The gene calls are TRBV5-4 and TRBJ2-1, with D hard to call. Trimming removed 4 bases from V and 6 bases from J, with 11 bases in between. Germline CDR1 and CDR2: SGHNT and YYREEE (reference sequence). CDR3 length equals 13 residues. The CDR3 coding sequence is TGTGCCAGCAGCCCGGACCAGATCAATGAGCAGTTCTTC. Its protein product is CASSPDQINEQFF.

The chain is built from TRBV6-5 and TRBJ1-1; possibly TRBD1 for D (5 bases). V gave up 4 bases and J gave up 3 bases, with 15 bases separating them. This CDR3 comprises 15 residues. Germline CDR1 MNHEY, CDR2 SVGAGI. CDR3 amino acids: CASSFEQGGYTEAFF. Written as DNA, the CDR3 is TGTGCCAGCAGTTTCGAGCAGGGCGGGTACACTGAAGCTTTCTTT.

This chain joins TRBV20-1 and TRBJ2-1, with D uncertain. CDR3 length equals 11 residues. Germline CDR1 and CDR2: DFQATT and SNEGSKA (reference sequence). The CDR3 nucleotides read TGCAGCGTTGCGCACACCAATGAGCAGTTCTTC. This encodes CSVAHTNEQFF.

CDR3 nucleotides: TGTGCCAGCAGCTTATGGGAGCGGGAGAACAATGAGCAGTTCTTC. It specifies CASSLWERENNEQFF. The chain couples TRBV7-8 to TRBJ2-1; 8 nucleotides match TRBD2. Germline trimming cut 2 bases from V and 5 bases from J; bases unmatched to any gene: 5. The CDR3 sequence is 15 residues long. CDR1 and CDR2 (germline): SGHVS, FQNEAQ.